This record covers a single T cell receptor (beta chain). Its antigen remains unknown. This sample is drawn from a study of cytomegalovirus exposure and HLA in healthy donors. PCR was performed using 60 Vbeta and 13 Jbeta primers. Some clones are missing from TCRdb's copy, which holds only in-frame ones; the method was immunoSEQ multiplex PCR. Found here are 150,000 to 200,000 clones, roughly 73% of them singletons; the top ten hold around 11%. Study-level results: Reportedly, a later analysis found an Asian-associated ancestry cluster had fewer N-insertions than the approximately 670-donor mean.

CDR1 and CDR2 from the germline V gene are SQVTM and ANQGSEA. The CDR3 consists of 14 residues. Trimming at V came to 5 bases and at J to 8 bases, leaving 7 bases not matched to a gene. This receptor was obtained from a young man in good health and CMV-seropositive. The sequenced sample was PBMCs. The chain has TRBV29-1 and TRBJ2-4; 12 nucleotides align to TRBD1. In DNA form, the CDR3 reads TGCAGCGTTCTCGGCGGGACAGGGGGCGACATTCAGTACTTC. Its translation: CSVLGGTGGDIQYF.